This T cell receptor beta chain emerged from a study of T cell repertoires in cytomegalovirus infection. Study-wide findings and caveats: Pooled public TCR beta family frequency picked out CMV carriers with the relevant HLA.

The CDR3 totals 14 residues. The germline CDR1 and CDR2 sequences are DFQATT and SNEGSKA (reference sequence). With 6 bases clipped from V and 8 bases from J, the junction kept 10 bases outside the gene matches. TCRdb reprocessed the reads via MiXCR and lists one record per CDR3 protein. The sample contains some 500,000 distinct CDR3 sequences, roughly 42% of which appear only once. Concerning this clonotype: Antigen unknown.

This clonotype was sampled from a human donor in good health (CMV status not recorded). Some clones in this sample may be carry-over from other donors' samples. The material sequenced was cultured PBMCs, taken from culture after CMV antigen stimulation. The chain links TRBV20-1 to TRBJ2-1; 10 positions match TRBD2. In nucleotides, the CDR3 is TGCAGTGCGCCACCGGGACTAGCGTCCGATGAGCAGTTCTTC. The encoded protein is CSAPPGLASDEQFF.